Sequencing of this TCR beta chain was carried out in a study of graft-versus-host responses after intestinal transplantation. Overall study results and limits: Detected in recipient marrow were GvH clones, some of which were first observed in ileum or blood.

The authors combined around 200,000 CFSE-labeled responder cells with around 200,000 irradiated, violet-dye-labeled stimulator cells in plates. J lost 6 bases, V lost 5 bases, and 14 bases had no gene match. This CDR3 has 16 amino acids. Germline CDR1 MDHEN, CDR2 SYDVKM. Libraries were prepared by immunoSEQ multiplex PCR; TCRdb keeps only in-frame clonotypes and omits some of them. The table lists about 15,000 clones, 29% of them singletons. The J gene is TRBJ2-7, the V gene TRBV28; TRBD2 agrees at 9 bases. The starting material was alloreactive CD4+ T cells from a mixed lymphocyte reaction culture, obtained before intestinal transplant. The subset was: CFSE-low proliferating T cells sorted from roughly six-day pre-transplant mixed lymphocyte reaction (GvH or HvG direction). The origin of this receptor is a human patient who received an intestinal transplant. CDR3 nucleotide sequence: TGTGCCAGCAGTCTCATAGCGGGAGTCCGGGTCATCGAGCAGTACTTC. Translating it yields CASSLIAGVRVIEQYF. The full variable domain, completed using reference TRBV28 and TRBJ2-7, is DVKVTQSSRYLVKRTGEKVFLECVQDMDHENMFWYRQDPGLGLRLIYFSYDVKMKEKGDIPEGYSVSREKKERFSLILESASTNQTSMYLCASSLIAGVRVIEQYFGPGTRLTVT.